The clone carrying this T cell receptor beta chain showed up many times. Library construction for TCR beta used iRepertoire HTBI primers and Arm-PCR of CDR3 regions. One entry per CDR3 protein results from TCRdb running MiXCR on the multiplex PCR reads. Altogether about 220,000 distinct CDR3 sequences are present, around 20% being singletons, with the ten largest covering 12%. The data stem from a study of regulatory T cells in long-lasting Graves disease. Study-level information: Antithyroid drugs had been taken under 3 months by newly diagnosed Graves' patients.

Regarding time point: newly diagnosed GD, antithyroid drugs for less than 3 months. Following extraction of RNA from PBMCs, that RNA was used to make the TCR library. The same data also contributed to another study, on T cells in Graves' hyperthyroidism and ophthalmopathy.

The sample was peripheral blood mononuclear cells (PBMCs), taken at new diagnosis, from a patient treated with antithyroid drugs. This clonotype originated in a woman aged 25 to 39 with Graves disease.

This CDR3 is CASSYPGLESFSGELFF. The DNA for the CDR3 is TGTGCCAGCAGTTACCCGGGACTAGAATCGTTCAGCGGGGAGCTGTTTTTT. V is TRBV6-5 and J is TRBJ2-2, with 8 bases lining up with TRBD2. Germline CDR1 and CDR2: MNHEY and SVGAGI. V dropped 2 bases and J dropped 7; count of bases not matched to a gene: 12. The CDR3 totals 17 residues.